This T cell receptor (beta chain) is from a study of T cell responses to AZD1222 COVID-19 vaccine. The study's findings and limits: Nearly half of unique spike-specific TCRs reportedly avoided B.1.351 and B.1.1.7 mutated regions. The breadth and depth of Spike-specific TCRs increased once two AZD1222 doses had been given. Only 5 to 7 individuals given AZD1222 were seropositive at baseline. After the peak T cell response, and only then, were repertoires sampled.

After removal of 4 bases from V and 1 base from J, the junction contained 5 bases not matched to a gene. CDR3 length equals 15 residues. Per the germline V gene, CDR1 is SGHDT and CDR2 is YYEEEE. As for this clone: The antigen is unknown.

Here immunoSEQ multiplex PCR was the method, and the copy in TCRdb shows in-frame clones only, minus some. The sample has around 120,000 clones, more than 85% seen once. The TCR was taken from an adult in good health. This sample comprised peripheral blood, obtained on day 0 of AZD1222 vaccination. The chain couples TRBV5-6 to TRBJ2-7; TRBD2 matches at 10 bases. CDR3 nucleotide sequence: TGTGCCAGCAGCGTAAGCGGGGGGGGTTCCTACGAGCAGTACTTC. Residues: CASSVSGGGSYEQYF.